Shown below are 12 T cell receptor beta chains from a single sample sequenced in a study of beta chain features in type 1 diabetes. Study results and limitations: Among all four CD4+ subsets, Type 1 diabetes patients had TCRB CDR3s that were moderately but significantly shorter.

Which antigens these TCRs recognize remains unknown. The authors reverse transcribed all of the isolated RNA, so sequencing captured expressed TCRB transcripts. Repertoires were generated with immunoSEQ multiplex PCR, while TCRdb's copy carries only in-frame clones and drops some. The sample lists approximately 260,000 clones; 24% were seen once. Sequenced sample: naive CD4+ T cells from blood. The receptors stem from a woman aged 30 to 39 with type 1 diabetes.

This clone was detected only a few times. One end of the junction varies from germline; a read error may be responsible. The V call is TRBV5-4, the J call TRBJ2-5; D unclear. The CDR3 runs 12 residues. Germline lookup yields CDR1 SGHNT and CDR2 YYREEE (reference sequence). The CDR3 nucleotides are TGTGCCAGCAGATTGGAGCGAGAGACCCAGTACTTC. This translates into CASRLERETQYF.

V is TRBV7-9 and J is TRBJ2-2; 7 bases are a match to TRBD2. The CDR3 length is 15 residues. J was trimmed by 0 bases and V by 6 bases; bases with no gene match: 4. Germline assignment: CDR1 SEHNR and CDR2 FQNEAQ (reference sequence). The CDR3: CASRPSGTNTGELFF. The CDR3 nucleotides are TGTGCCAGCAGACCCAGCGGGACGAACACCGGGGAGCTGTTTTTT.

This clone occurred a few times. The chain is built from TRBV7-3 and TRBJ2-7; 9 positions agree with TRBD1. There are 15 residues in the CDR3. Germline values: CDR1 SGHTA, CDR2 FQGTGA. The J segment lost 2 bases and the V segment lost 5 bases, leaving 7 bases of the junction unmatched. CDR3 residues: CASSPGQGLTYEQYF. Written as DNA, the CDR3 is TGTGCCAGCAGCCCGGGACAGGGATTAACCTACGAGCAGTACTTC. Based on the CDR3 plus reference TRBV7-3 and TRBJ2-7, the full variable domain is GAGVSQTPSNKVTEKGKYVELRCDPISGHTALYWYRQSLGQGPEFLIYFQGTGAADDSGLPNDRFFAVRPEGSVSTLKIQRTERGDSAVYLCASSPGQGLTYEQYFGPGTRLTVT.

Only a few counts were recorded for this clone. The V and J genes are TRBV4-1 and TRBJ2-4, with TRBD2 identical over 7 bases. V was pared by 2 bases and J by 4 bases, with 8 bases of the junction left unmatched. The CDR3 is 16 amino acids. In germline, CDR1 is MGHRA, CDR2 YSYEKL. This chain's CDR3 is CASSQPPGGRKNIQYF. CDR3 in DNA: TGCGCCAGCAGCCAACCGCCCGGGGGGAGGAAAAACATTCAGTACTTC.

The V call is TRBV5-1, the J call TRBJ2-7, with 13 positions matching TRBD2. Germline V gene data show CDR1 as SGHRS and CDR2 as YFSETQ. The CDR3 length is 15 residues. V was clipped by 0 bases and J by 3 bases; unmatched bases: 0. CDR3 residues: CASSLGLAGGYEQYF. The CDR3 DNA is TGCGCCAGCAGCTTGGGACTAGCGGGAGGCTACGAGCAGTACTTC.

The genes are TRBV29-1 and TRBJ2-2, with D perhaps matching TRBD1 (6 bases). Germline lookup yields CDR1 SQVTM and CDR2 ANQGSEA. The CDR3 sequence is 17 residues long. Deletions cut 0 bases from V and 1 base from J, with 15 bases between. The CDR3 bases are TGCAGCGTTGAAGATCTGCAGGGACATCGGAACACCGGGGAGCTGTTTTTT. The encoded protein is CSVEDLQGHRNTGELFF.

This clone was counted only a few times. The V call is TRBV28, the J call TRBJ1-5; no clear D. V lost 6 bases, J lost 4 bases, and 4 bases lay in between. Germline assignment: CDR1 MDHEN and CDR2 SYDVKM. CDR3 length: 11 residues. CDR3 bases: TGTGCCAGCAGCCTTAATCAGCCCCAGCATTTT. Translation gives CASSLNQPQHF.

The chain employs TRBV19 and TRBJ2-1; TRBD1 might be the D (6 bases). This CDR3 comprises 12 residues. Germline V gives CDR1 LNHDA, CDR2 SQIVND (reference sequence). Deletions cut 4 bases from V and 9 bases from J, with 10 bases between. CDR3 sequence reads: CASSSTGSEQFF. The CDR3 DNA is TGTGCCAGTAGTAGCACAGGGAGTGAGCAGTTCTTC.

The V call is TRBV28, the J call TRBJ2-3, with D possibly matching TRBD1 (5 bases). CDR1 is MDHEN, CDR2 SYDVKM, per germline. V was shortened by 7 bases and J by 6 bases, with 11 bases between the two germline ends. This CDR3 region has 12 residues. The CDR3 bases are TGTGCCAGCACCTTGAACAGGGATACGCAGTATTTT. Translation gives CASTLNRDTQYF.

V is TRBV7-2 and J is TRBJ2-1; 11 nucleotides match TRBD2. The germline gives CDR1 SGHTA, CDR2 FQGNSA. The CDR3 totals 17 residues. V gave up 0 bases and J gave up 3 bases; unmatched junction bases: 4. The CDR3 here is CASSLASGRADYNEQFF. The CDR3 DNA reads TGTGCCAGCAGCTTAGCTAGCGGGAGGGCCGACTACAATGAGCAGTTCTTC.

This clone has only a few counts. The genes are TRBV18 and TRBJ2-5; tentative D call: TRBD2 (6 bases). The CDR3 extends over 14 amino acids. V was pared by 0 bases and J by 4 bases, with 9 bases between. Germline V lookup: CDR1 KGHSH, CDR2 LQKENI. The CDR3 spells CASSPPLGGETQYF. CDR3 sequence (DNA): TGTGCCAGCTCACCACCTTTGGGAGGAGAGACCCAGTACTTC.

This clone was seen only a few times. The chain joins TRBV29-1 to TRBJ1-1; D perhaps matches TRBD1 (5 bases). Germline-derived CDR1 and CDR2 are SQVTM and ANQGSEA. Trimming removed 6 bases from V and 4 bases from J, with 15 bases in between. The CDR3 contains 13 residues. The CDR3 protein is CSVRLGVGTEAFF. DNA for the CDR3: TGCAGCGTGAGGCTAGGGGTAGGCACTGAAGCTTTCTTT.